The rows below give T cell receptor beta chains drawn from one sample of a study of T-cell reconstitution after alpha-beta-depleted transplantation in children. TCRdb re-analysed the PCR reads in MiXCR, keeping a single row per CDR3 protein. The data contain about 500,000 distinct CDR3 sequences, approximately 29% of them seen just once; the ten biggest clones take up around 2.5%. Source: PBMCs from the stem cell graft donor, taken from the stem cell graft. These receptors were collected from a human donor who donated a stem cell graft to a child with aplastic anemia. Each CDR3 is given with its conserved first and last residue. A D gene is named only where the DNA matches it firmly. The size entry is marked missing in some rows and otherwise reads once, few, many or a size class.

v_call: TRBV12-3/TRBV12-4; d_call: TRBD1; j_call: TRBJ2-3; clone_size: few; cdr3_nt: TGTGCCAGCAGACCCTCCGGGACAGGGGGAACAGATACGCAGTATTTT; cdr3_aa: CASRPSGTGGTDTQYF
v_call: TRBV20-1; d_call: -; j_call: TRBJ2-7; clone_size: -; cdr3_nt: TGCAGTGCTAGAGATCCAAAGGCCGGGAACGAGCAGTACTTC; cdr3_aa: CSARDPKAGNEQYF
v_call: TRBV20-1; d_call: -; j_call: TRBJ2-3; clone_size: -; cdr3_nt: TGCAGTGCTAACGAACAGAGCACAGATACGCAGTATTTT; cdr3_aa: CSANEQSTDTQYF
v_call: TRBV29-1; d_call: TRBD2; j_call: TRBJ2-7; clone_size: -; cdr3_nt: TGCAGCGTTGAGGGGGCAAGGACTAGCGGCCATAGCTCCTACGAGCAGTACTTC; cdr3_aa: CSVEGARTSGHSSYEQYF
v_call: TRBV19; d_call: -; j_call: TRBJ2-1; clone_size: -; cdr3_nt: TGTGCCAGTAGTATTAAAAGGGGGGCCTACAATGAGCAGTTCTTC; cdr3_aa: CASSIKRGAYNEQFF
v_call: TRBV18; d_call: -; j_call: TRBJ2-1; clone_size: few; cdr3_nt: TGTGCCACCCAGACCGCGGCCTACAATGAGCAGTTCTTC; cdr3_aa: CATQTAAYNEQFF
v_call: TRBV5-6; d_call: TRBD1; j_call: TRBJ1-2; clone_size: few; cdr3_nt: TGTGCCAGCAGCTACGGACAGGCCTCTACCTTC; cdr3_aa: CASSYGQASTF
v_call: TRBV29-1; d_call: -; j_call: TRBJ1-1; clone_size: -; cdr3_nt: TGCAGCGTTGCGCAGGGTAACTTGAACACTGAAGCTTTCTTT; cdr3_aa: CSVAQGNLNTEAFF
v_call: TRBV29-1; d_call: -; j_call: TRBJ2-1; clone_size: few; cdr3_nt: TGCAGCGTTGAATGGCTAGCGCGGAACAATGAGCAGTTCTTC; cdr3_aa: CSVEWLARNNEQFF
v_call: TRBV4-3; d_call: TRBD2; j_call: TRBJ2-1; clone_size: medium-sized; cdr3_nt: TGCGCCAGCAGCCGGGCCAGATGGGCGGCGGGAGGGTTGCATGAGCAGTTCTTC; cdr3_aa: CASSRARWAAGGLHEQFF
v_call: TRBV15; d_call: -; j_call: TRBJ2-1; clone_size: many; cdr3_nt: TGTGCCACCAGCAGAGATCTAGGGGGTTTACCCAATGAGCAGTTCTTC; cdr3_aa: CATSRDLGGLPNEQFF
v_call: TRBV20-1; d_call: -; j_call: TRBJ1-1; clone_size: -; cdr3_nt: TGCAGTGCCGTAGACGGATTTAACACTGAAGCTTTCTTT; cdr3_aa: CSAVDGFNTEAFF
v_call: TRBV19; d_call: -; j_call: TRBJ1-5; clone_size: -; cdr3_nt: TGTGCCAGTAGTATGAACCTTGTGGGGCAGGGGTGGCAGCCCCAGCATTTT; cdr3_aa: CASSMNLVGQGWQPQHF
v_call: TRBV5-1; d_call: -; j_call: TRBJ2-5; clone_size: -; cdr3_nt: TGCGCCAGCGCGGGGACGGAAGAGACCCAGTACTTC; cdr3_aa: CASAGTEETQYF
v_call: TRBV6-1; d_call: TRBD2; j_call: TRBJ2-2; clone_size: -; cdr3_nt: TGTGCCAGCAGTGCCCCAGCGGGGTACACCGGGGAGCTGTTTTTT; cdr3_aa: CASSAPAGYTGELFF
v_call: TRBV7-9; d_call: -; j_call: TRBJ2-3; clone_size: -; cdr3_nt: TGTGCCAGCAGCTATCAGGGGACCACAGATACGCAGTATTTT; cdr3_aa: CASSYQGTTDTQYF